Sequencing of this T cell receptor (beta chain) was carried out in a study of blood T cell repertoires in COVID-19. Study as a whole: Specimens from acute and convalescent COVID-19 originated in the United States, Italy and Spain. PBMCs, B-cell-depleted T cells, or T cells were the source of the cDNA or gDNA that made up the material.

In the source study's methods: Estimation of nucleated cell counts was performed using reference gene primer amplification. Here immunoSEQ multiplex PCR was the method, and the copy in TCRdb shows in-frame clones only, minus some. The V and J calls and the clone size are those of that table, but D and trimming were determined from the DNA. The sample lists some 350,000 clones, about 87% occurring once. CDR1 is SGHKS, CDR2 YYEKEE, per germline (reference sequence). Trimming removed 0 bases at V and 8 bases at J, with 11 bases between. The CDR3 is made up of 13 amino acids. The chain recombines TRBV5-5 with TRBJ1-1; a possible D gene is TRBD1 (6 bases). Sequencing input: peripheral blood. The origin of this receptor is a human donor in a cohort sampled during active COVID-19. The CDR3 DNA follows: TGTGCCAGCAGCTTGGCGGAAGGGACAGAAGCTTTCTTT. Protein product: CASSLAEGTEAFF.